Listed here are 20 T cell receptor beta chains from one sample, sequenced in a study of blood T cell repertoires in COVID-19 (dated by TCRdb to the early 2020s). Library method: the immunoSEQ multiplex PCR assay. TCRdb's version of the immuneACCESS table is confined to in-frame rearrangements and falls short of the full clone set. An unresolved V gene accounts for under half of the shortfall where checked; the remainder is of unknown origin. This sample is represented by almost 350,000 clones; around 90% of them were singletons. Of the sample, 3% to 4% falls within the top ten clones. The sequenced sample was peripheral blood. Every receptor here comes from a woman in her fifties or sixties with COVID-19, enrolled during active disease.

The genes are TRBV19 and TRBJ1-5; 11 positions match TRBD1. The J segment lost 7 bases and the V segment lost 5 bases, leaving 10 bases of the junction unmatched. This CDR3 region has 16 residues. Per the germline V gene, CDR1 is LNHDA and CDR2 is SQIVND (reference sequence). CDR3 in amino acids: CASSGPRTGGLQPQHF. CDR3 bases: TGTGCCAGTAGTGGGCCGCGGACAGGGGGCTTGCAGCCCCAGCATTTT.

This clone was observed a handful of times. The chain links TRBV5-1 to TRBJ1-2; no definite D call. CDR3 length: 12 residues. V was trimmed by 4 bases and J by 4 bases, leaving 8 bases between them. CDR1 SGHRS and CDR2 YFSETQ come from the germline V gene. The CDR3 sequence is CASSPSGYGYTF. Here the CDR3 DNA reads TGCGCCAGCAGCCCCAGCGGCTATGGCTACACCTTC.

The chain uses TRBV3-1 (or the pseudogene TRBV3-2) and TRBJ1-1; D gene unclear. CDR3 length equals 13 residues. Germline CDR1 is LGHDT and CDR2 is YNNKEL (reference sequence). V lost 3 bases and J lost 1, with 6 bases in between. DNA for the CDR3: TGTGCCAGCAGCCATTCTTCGAACACTGAAGCTTTCTTT. It is translated as CASSHSSNTEAFF.

This clone was seen once. The chain has TRBV25-1 and TRBJ1-1, with a possible D match to TRBD1 (5 bases). The V end was cut by 7 bases, the J end by 4 bases, with 19 bases between. The germline gives CDR1 MGHDK, CDR2 SYGVNS. The CDR3 consists of 15 residues. CDR3 protein: CASIASKGRITEAFF. In nucleotides, the CDR3 is TGTGCCAGCATAGCTTCAAAGGGGCGGATCACTGAAGCTTTCTTT.

Written as DNA, the CDR3 is TGTGCCAGTAGCTCGACAGGGGGCATGAGCTCCTACGAGCAGTACTTC. Translating it yields CASSSTGGMSSYEQYF. The chain links TRBV19 to TRBJ2-7; TRBD1 aligns across 10 bases. The V segment lost 6 bases and the J segment 0 bases; nucleotides outside the gene matches: 8. CDR1 and CDR2 from the germline V gene are LNHDA and SQIVND (reference sequence). The CDR3 sequence is 16 residues long.

The genes are TRBV19 and TRBJ1-2; 7 bases agree with TRBD1. This CDR3 region has 16 residues. CDR1 and CDR2 from the germline V gene are LNHDA and SQIVND (reference sequence). J gave up 4 bases and V 0 bases, and 8 bases lay outside the gene matches. For the CDR3, the DNA is TGTGCCAGTAGTATAGATCGAACAGGGGTCCTCTATGGCTACACCTTC. It is translated as CASSIDRTGVLYGYTF.

The rearrangement uses TRBV27 and TRBJ1-1, with TRBD1 identical over 8 bases. The CDR3 is 13 amino acids. The V and J ends lost 4 bases and 6 bases, in that order; junction bases with no gene match: 4. Looked up from germline, CDR1 is MNHEY and CDR2 is SMNVEV (reference sequence). The chain's CDR3 is CASSYRGDPEAFF. DNA for the CDR3: TGTGCCAGCAGTTACAGGGGGGACCCTGAAGCTTTCTTT.

The chain carries TRBV11-2 and TRBJ2-5; D may be TRBD2 (6 bases). Germline CDR1 and CDR2: SGHAT and FQNNGV. The CDR3 runs to 15 residues. V was shortened by 6 bases and J by 4 bases, with 18 bases between the two germline ends. This CDR3 is CASRVRDGNGETQYF. CDR3 DNA: TGTGCCAGCAGGGTGCGGGACGGTAATGGAGAGACCCAGTACTTC.

This rearrangement joins TRBV11-2 to TRBJ1-1; D gene unclear. This CDR3 contains 13 residues. Germline V gives CDR1 SGHAT, CDR2 FQNNGV. V was cut by 2 bases and J by 3 bases, with 7 bases left in between. Written as DNA, the CDR3 is TGTGCCAGCAGCTTACAAGCGTACACTGAAGCTTTCTTT. As protein: CASSLQAYTEAFF.

This chain joins TRBV19 and TRBJ2-1; 8 positions agree with TRBD1. The V gene end was trimmed by 6 bases and the J gene end by 5 bases; junction bases not matched to a gene: 15. The CDR3 is 17 residues long. CDR1 is LNHDA, CDR2 SQIVND, per germline (reference sequence). This chain's CDR3 is CASSRRGAGGSDNEQFF. The CDR3 nucleotides are TGTGCCAGTAGCAGGAGAGGGGCAGGGGGCTCGGACAATGAGCAGTTCTTC.

V is TRBV20-1 and J is TRBJ1-1, with D unclear. Trimming took 5 bases from V and 4 from J, leaving 8 bases between them. This CDR3 comprises 11 residues. Germline V gene sequence: CDR1 DFQATT, CDR2 SNEGSKA (reference sequence). The CDR3 sequence is CSAEGSTEAFF. CDR3 DNA: TGCAGTGCTGAGGGTTCCACTGAAGCTTTCTTT.

This chain joins TRBV6-6 and TRBJ1-2; D may be TRBD1 (5 bases). Trimming pared 6 bases from V and 7 bases from J, leaving 12 bases between. Germline V lookup: CDR1 MNHNY, CDR2 SVGAGI (reference sequence). The length of the CDR3 is 12 residues. This CDR3 reads CASRGTDPGYTF. For the CDR3, the DNA is TGTGCCAGCAGGGGGACTGACCCTGGCTACACCTTC.

The genes are TRBV5-5 and TRBJ2-6; D is possibly TRBD2 (6 bases). V was trimmed by 7 bases and J by 1 base, leaving 12 bases between them. Looked up from germline, CDR1 is SGHKS and CDR2 is YYEKEE (reference sequence). The CDR3 sequence is 15 residues long. The CDR3 DNA sequence: TGTGCCAGCGCCCTGCGGGAATCTGGGGCCAACGTCCTGACTTTC. Translated, it gives CASALRESGANVLTF.

This clone has just a few counts. The CDR3 DNA reads TGTGCCAGCAGGAGACAGGGGACCCTCATGAACACTGAAGCTTTCTTT. It translates to CASRRQGTLMNTEAFF. The gene calls are TRBV28 and TRBJ1-1, with 8 bases that match TRBD1. With 6 bases clipped from V and 0 bases from J, the junction kept 9 bases outside the gene matches. Germline CDR1 reads MDHEN; CDR2 reads SYDVKM. CDR3 length: 16 residues. Complete variable domain (other parts from reference TRBV28 and TRBJ1-1): DVKVTQSSRYLVKRTGEKVFLECVQDMDHENMFWYRQDPGLGLRLIYFSYDVKMKEKGDIPEGYSVSREKKERFSLILESASTNQTSMYLCASRRQGTLMNTEAFFGQGTRLTVV.

The chain is built from TRBV28 and TRBJ1-2; possible D gene TRBD1, 6 bases. Between the trimmed V and J ends, which lost 2 bases and 8 bases, there was a span of 21 bases. This CDR3 is 16 amino acids long. Germline CDR1 and CDR2: MDHEN and SYDVKM. CDR3 DNA sequence: TGTGCCAGCAGTTTAGGGGGAGGGGGTCTCTGGTCCGGCTACACCTTC. This encodes CASSLGGGGLWSGYTF.

The V gene is TRBV4-2, the J gene TRBJ1-2; 12 positions agree with TRBD1. The CDR3 contains 20 residues. Germline CDR1 reads LGHNA; CDR2 reads YNFKEQ. The trim removed 0 bases at V and 4 bases at J, leaving 15 bases unmatched. Written as DNA, the CDR3 is TGTGCCAGCAGCCAAGACGGGGCAGGGGGGACAGGGGGCGGCGGCTATGGCTACACCTTC. This encodes CASSQDGAGGTGGGGYGYTF.

The chain combines TRBV14 with TRBJ2-5; unclear D gene. The ends were cut back, 0 bases at V and 3 bases at J, with 8 bases in the middle. This CDR3 comprises 14 residues. In germline, CDR1 is SGHDN, CDR2 FVKESK. In nucleotides, the CDR3 is TGTGCCAGCAGCCAAGATTGGAGTGAAGAGACCCAGTACTTC. It is translated as CASSQDWSEETQYF. The full variable domain, completed using reference TRBV14 and TRBJ2-5, is EAGVTQFPSHSVIEKGQTVTLRCDPISGHDNLYWYRRVMGKEIKFLLHFVKESKQDESGMPNNRFLAERTGGTYSTLKVQPAELEDSGVYFCASSQDWSEETQYFGPGTRLLVL.

This clone occurred a few times. This rearrangement joins TRBV6-1 to TRBJ1-3, with TRBD1 as a possible D gene (6 bases). CDR1 and CDR2 (germline): MNHNS, SASEGT. The CDR3 consists of 14 residues. V lost 2 bases and J 2 bases, leaving 7 bases between the germline ends. CDR3 bases: TGTGCCAGCAGTGAATGGGGGCCTGGAAACACCATATATTTT. It codes for CASSEWGPGNTIYF.

The chain combines TRBV25-1 with TRBJ2-5, with D possibly TRBD2 on 7 matching bases. CDR3 length: 13 amino acids. Germline CDR1 is MGHDK and CDR2 is SYGVNS. V was trimmed by 4 bases and J by 4 bases, leaving 10 bases between them. CDR3 in amino acids: CASSGGGLETQYF. The CDR3, as DNA: TGTGCCAGCAGTGGGGGGGGCCTAGAGACCCAGTACTTC.

The chain employs TRBV7-3 and TRBJ2-1; 11 bases fit TRBD2. CDR3 size: 13 residues. V lost 5 bases and J lost 13; bases outside the gene matches: 7. Germline V lookup: CDR1 SGHTA, CDR2 FQGTGA. In nucleotides, the CDR3 is TGTGCCAGCAGCCTTTCTAGCGGGGGGAAACAGTTCTTC. Translating it yields CASSLSSGGKQFF.